This T cell receptor (beta chain) originates from a study of technical replicates of blood from a handful of donors. The CDR3 length is 13 residues. The germline V gene has CDR1 MNHEY and CDR2 SMNVEV (reference sequence). V shed 5 bases and J 8 bases; nucleotides not matched to a gene: 6. Data came from immunoSEQ multiplex PCR; TCRdb stores just in-frame clones and leaves some out. The table shows about 70,000 clones, with 95% to 98% occurring only once. The origin of this receptor is a human donor in good health. Sequenced material: T cells isolated from PBMCs. The chain couples TRBV27 to TRBJ1-2; TRBD1 matches at 9 bases. CDR3 nucleotide sequence: TGTGCCAGCAGTGCGGGACAGGGACGCGGCTACACCTTC. Translating gives CASSAGQGRGYTF.